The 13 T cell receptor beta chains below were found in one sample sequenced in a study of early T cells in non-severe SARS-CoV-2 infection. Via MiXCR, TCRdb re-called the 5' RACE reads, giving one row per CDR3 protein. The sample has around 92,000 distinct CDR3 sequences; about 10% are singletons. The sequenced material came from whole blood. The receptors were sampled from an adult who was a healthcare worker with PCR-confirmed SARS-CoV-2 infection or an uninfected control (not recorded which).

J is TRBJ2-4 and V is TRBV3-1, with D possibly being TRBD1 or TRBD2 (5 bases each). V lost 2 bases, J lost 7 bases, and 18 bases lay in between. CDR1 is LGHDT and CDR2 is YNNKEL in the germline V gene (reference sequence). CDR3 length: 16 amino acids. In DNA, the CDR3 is TGTGCCAGCAGCCAACCACAGTTGAGAGGGGCCAACATTCAGTACTTC. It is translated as CASSQPQLRGANIQYF.

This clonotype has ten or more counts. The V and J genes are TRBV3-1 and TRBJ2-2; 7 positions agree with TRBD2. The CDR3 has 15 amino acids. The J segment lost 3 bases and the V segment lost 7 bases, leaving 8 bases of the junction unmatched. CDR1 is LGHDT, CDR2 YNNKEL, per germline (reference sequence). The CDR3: CASKAGRGYTGELFF. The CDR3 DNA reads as TGTGCCAGCAAAGCAGGGAGGGGATACACCGGGGAGCTGTTTTTT. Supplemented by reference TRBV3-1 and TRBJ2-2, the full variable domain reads DTAVSQTPKYLVTQMGNDKSIKCEQNLGHDTMYWYKQDSKKFLKIMFSYNNKELIINETVPNRFSPKSPDKAHLNLHINSLELGDSAVYFCASKAGRGYTGELFFGEGSRLTVL.

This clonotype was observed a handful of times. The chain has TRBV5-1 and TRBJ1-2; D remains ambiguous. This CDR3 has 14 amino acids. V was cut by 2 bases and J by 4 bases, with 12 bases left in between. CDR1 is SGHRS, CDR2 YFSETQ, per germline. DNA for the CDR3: TGCGCCAGCAGCTTAGGCAGCGGAATCTATGGCTACACCTTC. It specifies CASSLGSGIYGYTF.

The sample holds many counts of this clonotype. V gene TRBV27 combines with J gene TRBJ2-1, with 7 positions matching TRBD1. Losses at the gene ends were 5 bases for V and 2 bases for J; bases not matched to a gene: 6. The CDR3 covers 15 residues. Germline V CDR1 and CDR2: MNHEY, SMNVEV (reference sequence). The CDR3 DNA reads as TGTGCCAGCAGTCTGGGACAGCCACCCTACAATGAGCAGTTCTTC. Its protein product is CASSLGQPPYNEQFF.

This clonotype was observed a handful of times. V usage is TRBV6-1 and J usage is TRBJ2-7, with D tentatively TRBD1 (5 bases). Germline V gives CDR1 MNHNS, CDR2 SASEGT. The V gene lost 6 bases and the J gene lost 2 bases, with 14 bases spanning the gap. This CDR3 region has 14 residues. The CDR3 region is CASRQTGVAYEQYF. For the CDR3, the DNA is TGTGCCAGCAGGCAAACAGGAGTTGCCTACGAGCAGTACTTC.

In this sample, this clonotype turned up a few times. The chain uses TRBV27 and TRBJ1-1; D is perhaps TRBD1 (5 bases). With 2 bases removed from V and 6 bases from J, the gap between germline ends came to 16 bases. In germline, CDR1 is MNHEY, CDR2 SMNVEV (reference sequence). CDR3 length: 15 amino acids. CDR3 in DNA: TGTGCCAGCAGTTTACGGCCAGGGAGACGGGCTGAAGCTTTCTTT. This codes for CASSLRPGRRAEAFF.

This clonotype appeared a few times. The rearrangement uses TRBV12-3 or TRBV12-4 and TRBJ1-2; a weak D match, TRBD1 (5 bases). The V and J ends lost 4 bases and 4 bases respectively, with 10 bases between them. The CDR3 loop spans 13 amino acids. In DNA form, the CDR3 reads TGTGCCAGCAGTTCCTGGGGGATCTATGGCTACACCTTC. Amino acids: CASSSWGIYGYTF.

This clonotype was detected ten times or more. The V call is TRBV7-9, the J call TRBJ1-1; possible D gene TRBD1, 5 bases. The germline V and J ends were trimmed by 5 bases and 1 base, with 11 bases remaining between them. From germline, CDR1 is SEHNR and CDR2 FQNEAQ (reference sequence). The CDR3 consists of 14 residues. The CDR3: CASSLGTSNTEAFF. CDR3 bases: TGTGCCAGCAGCCTGGGGACGTCGAACACTGAAGCTTTCTTT. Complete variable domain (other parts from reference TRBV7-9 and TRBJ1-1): DTGVSQNPRHKITKRGQNVTFRCDPISEHNRLYWYRQTLGQGPEFLTYFQNEAQLEKSRLLSDRFSAERPKGSFSTLEIQRTEQGDSAMYLCASSLGTSNTEAFFGQGTRLTVV.

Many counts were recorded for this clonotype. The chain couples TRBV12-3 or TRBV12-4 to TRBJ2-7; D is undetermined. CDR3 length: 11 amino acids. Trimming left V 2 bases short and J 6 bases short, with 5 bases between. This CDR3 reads CASSLLTEQYF. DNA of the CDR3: TGTGCCAGCAGTTTATTAACCGAGCAGTACTTC.

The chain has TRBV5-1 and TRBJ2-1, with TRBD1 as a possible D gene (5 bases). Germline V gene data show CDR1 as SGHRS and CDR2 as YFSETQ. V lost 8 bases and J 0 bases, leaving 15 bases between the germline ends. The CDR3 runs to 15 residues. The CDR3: CASFVTASSYNEQFF. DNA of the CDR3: TGCGCCAGTTTTGTGACAGCAAGCTCCTACAATGAGCAGTTCTTC.

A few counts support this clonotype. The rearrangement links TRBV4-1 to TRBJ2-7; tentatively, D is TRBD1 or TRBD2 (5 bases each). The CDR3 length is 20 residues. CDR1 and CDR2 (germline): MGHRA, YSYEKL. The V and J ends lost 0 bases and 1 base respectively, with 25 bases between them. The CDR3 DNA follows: TGCGCCAGCAGCCAAGATAGTCAAAGTTTGAGGTTGGGGGAGTCCTACGAGCAGTACTTC. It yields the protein CASSQDSQSLRLGESYEQYF.

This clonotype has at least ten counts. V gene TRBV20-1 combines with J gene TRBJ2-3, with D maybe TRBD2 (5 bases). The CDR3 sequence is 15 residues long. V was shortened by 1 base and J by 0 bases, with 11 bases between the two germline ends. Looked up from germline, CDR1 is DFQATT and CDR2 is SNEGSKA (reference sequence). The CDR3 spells CSARVAAVSTDTQYF. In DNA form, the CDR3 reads TGCAGTGCTAGAGTCGCAGCGGTTAGCACAGATACGCAGTATTTT.

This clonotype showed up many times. The chain's CDR3 is CASRPDRSYNEQFF. In DNA form, the CDR3 reads TGTGCCAGCAGGCCAGACAGATCCTACAATGAGCAGTTCTTC. The chain joins TRBV5-4 to TRBJ2-1; D is perhaps TRBD1 (5 bases). V was pared by 5 bases and J by 1 base, with 10 bases between. The CDR3 is 14 residues long. Germline V lookup: CDR1 SGHNT, CDR2 YYREEE (reference sequence). The variable domain in full, with the rest retrieved from reference TRBV5-4 and TRBJ2-1, is ETGVTQSPTHLIKTRGQQVTLRCSSQSGHNTVSWYQQALGQGPQFIFQYYREEENGRGNFPPRFSGLQFPNYSSELNVNALELDDSALYLCASRPDRSYNEQFFGPGTRLTVL.